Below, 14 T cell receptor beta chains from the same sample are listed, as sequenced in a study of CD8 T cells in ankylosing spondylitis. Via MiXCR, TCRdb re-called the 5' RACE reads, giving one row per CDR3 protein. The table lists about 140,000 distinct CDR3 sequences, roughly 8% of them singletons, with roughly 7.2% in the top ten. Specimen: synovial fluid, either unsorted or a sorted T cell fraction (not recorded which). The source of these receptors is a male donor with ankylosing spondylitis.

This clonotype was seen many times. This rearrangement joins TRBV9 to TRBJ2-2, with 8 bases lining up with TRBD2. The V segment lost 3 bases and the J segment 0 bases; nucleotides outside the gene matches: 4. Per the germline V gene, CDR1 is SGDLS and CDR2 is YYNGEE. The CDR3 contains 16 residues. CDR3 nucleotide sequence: TGTGCCAGCAGCGCCACTAGCGGTGCGAACACCGGGGAGCTGTTTTTT. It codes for CASSATSGANTGELFF.

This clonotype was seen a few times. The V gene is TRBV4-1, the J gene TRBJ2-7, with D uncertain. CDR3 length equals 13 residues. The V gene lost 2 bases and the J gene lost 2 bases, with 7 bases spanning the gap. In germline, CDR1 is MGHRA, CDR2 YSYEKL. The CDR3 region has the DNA TGCGCCAGCAGCCAATGGGGTCCCTACGAGCAGTACTTC. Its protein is CASSQWGPYEQYF.

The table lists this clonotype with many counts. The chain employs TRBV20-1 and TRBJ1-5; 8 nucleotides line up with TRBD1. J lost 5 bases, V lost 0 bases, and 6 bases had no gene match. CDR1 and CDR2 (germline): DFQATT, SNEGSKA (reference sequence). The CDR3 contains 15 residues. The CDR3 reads CSARDLAGGHQPQHF. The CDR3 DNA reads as TGCAGTGCTAGAGATTTAGCAGGGGGCCATCAGCCCCAGCATTTT.

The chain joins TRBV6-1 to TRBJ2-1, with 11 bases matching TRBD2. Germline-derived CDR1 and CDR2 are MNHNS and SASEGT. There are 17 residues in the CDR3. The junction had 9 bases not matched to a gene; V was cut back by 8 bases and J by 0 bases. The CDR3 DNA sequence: TGTGCCAGCGCCGGGACTAGCGGAGTCCCCTCCTACAATGAGCAGTTCTTC. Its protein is CASAGTSGVPSYNEQFF.

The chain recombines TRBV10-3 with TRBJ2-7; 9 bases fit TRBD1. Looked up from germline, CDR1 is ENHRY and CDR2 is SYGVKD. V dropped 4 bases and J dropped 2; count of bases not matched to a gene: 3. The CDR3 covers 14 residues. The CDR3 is CAISGGTGTYEQYF. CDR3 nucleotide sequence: TGTGCCATCAGTGGGGGGACAGGGACCTACGAGCAGTACTTC.

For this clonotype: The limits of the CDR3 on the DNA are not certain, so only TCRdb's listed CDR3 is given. This chain's CDR3 is CAISDGLGAVFF. This chain connects TRBV10-3 to TRBJ2-2. Germline loops: CDR1 ENHRY, CDR2 SYGVKD. The CDR3 numbers 12 amino acids, ends counted.

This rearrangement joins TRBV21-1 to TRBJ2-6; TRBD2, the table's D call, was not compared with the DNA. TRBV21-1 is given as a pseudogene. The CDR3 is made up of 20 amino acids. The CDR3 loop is CASSKLAREGPRTGANVLTF. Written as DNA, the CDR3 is TGTGCCAGCAGCAAATTGGCTCGTGAGGGACCTCGAACTGGGGCCAACGTCCTGACTTTC.

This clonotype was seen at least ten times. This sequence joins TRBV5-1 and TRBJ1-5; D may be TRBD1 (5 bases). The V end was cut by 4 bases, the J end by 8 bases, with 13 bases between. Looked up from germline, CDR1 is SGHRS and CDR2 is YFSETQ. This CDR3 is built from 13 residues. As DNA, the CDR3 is TGCGCCAGCAGCAAGGGACCCGGGGAGCCCCAGCATTTT. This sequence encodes CASSKGPGEPQHF.

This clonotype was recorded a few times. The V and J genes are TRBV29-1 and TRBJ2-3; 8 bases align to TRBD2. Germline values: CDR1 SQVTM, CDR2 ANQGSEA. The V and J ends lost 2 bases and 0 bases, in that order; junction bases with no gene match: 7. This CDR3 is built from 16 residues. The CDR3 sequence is CSVELWRGVSTDTQYF. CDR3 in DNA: TGCAGCGTTGAATTGTGGCGGGGGGTGAGCACAGATACGCAGTATTTT.

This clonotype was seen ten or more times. CDR3 sequence (DNA): TGCGCCAGCAGCGCGGACGTCCCCTACGAGCAGTACTTC. Protein sequence: CASSADVPYEQYF. The chain carries TRBV5-1 and TRBJ2-7; D remains unclear. CDR3 length: 13 amino acids. V lost 4 bases and J 2 bases, leaving 10 bases between the germline ends. Germline CDR1 and CDR2: SGHRS and YFSETQ.

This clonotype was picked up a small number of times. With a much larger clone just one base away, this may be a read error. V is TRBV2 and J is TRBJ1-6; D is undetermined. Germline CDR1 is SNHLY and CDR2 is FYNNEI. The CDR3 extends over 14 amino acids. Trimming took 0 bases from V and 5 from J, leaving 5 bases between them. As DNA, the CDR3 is TGTGCCAGCAGTGAAGCTAGGGATAATTCACCCCTCCACTTT. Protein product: CASSEARDNSPLHF.

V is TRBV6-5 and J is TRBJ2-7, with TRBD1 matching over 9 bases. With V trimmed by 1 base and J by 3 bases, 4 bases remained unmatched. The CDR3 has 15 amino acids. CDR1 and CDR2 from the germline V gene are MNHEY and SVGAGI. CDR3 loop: CASSYFGGQGYEQYF. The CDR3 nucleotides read TGTGCCAGCAGTTACTTCGGGGGACAGGGCTACGAGCAGTACTTC.

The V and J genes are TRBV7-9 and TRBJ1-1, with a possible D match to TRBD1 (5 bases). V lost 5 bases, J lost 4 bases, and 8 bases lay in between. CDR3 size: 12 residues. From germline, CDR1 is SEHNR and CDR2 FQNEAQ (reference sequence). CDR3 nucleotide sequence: TGTGCCAGCAGCCCCGGGGGCACTGAAGCTTTCTTT. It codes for CASSPGGTEAFF.

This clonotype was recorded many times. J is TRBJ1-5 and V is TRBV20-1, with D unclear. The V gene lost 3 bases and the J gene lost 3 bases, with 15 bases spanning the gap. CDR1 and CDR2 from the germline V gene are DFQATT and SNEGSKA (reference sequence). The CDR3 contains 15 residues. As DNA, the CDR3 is TGCAGTGCTAGCTTCCGGGGAAGTTTCAATCAGCCCCAGCATTTT. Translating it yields CSASFRGSFNQPQHF.